The rows below give T cell receptor beta chains drawn from one sample of a study of T-cell reconstitution after alpha-beta-depleted transplantation in children. TCRdb redid the calling of the PCR reads with MiXCR, one entry per CDR3 protein. The sample lists about a million distinct CDR3 sequences, about 26% occurring once. Specimen: PBMCs, mostly from graft donor cells, collected 360 days after TCRalphabeta/CD19-depleted stem cell transplant. The source is a boy younger than two who had a stem cell transplant for SCID, so the T cells may come from the graft donor. Each CDR3 is given with its conserved first and last residue. The order of the fields is clone size, J gene, D gene, V gene, CDR3 DNA, CDR3 protein. D genes are given only for firm matches. Rows may omit the clone size; those that give it use once, few, many or a size class.

>few|TRBJ2-7|-|TRBV29-1
TGCAGCGTTGCGAACAGAGAGGGCGAGCAGTACTTC
CSVANREGEQYF
>-|TRBJ2-7|TRBD1|TRBV18
TGTGCCAGCCAACAGACAGGGCAGGGCGAGCAGTACTTC
CASQQTGQGEQYF
>-|TRBJ1-3|-|TRBV2
TGTGCCAGCAGCCTGAAGGTCAGGGGTCCTGGAAACACCATATATTTT
CASSLKVRGPGNTIYF
>-|TRBJ2-5|-|TRBV4-2
TGTGCCAGCAGCCAAGATCTCACAGGGAAAGAGACCCAGTACTTC
CASSQDLTGKETQYF
>few|TRBJ1-1|-|TRBV5-1
TGCGCCAGCAGCTTGGCCTCATGGATAAGGGGCACTGAAGCTTTCTTT
CASSLASWIRGTEAFF
>few|TRBJ2-5|-|TRBV7-9
TGTGCCAGCAGCTCCTATGGCGGGGCGGGAGAGACCCAGTACTTC
CASSSYGGAGETQYF
>-|TRBJ2-5|-|TRBV7-8
TGTGCCAGCAGCTTTTGGGGTAGCGGACAAGAGACCCAGTACTTC
CASSFWGSGQETQYF
>many|TRBJ2-7|-|TRBV12-3/TRBV12-4
TGTGCCAGCAGACAGGGCCACGAGCAGTACTTC
CASRQGHEQYF
>few|TRBJ1-5|-|TRBV20-1
TGCAGTGCTAGAGATCCAGGGAGGATTCAGCCCCAGCATTTT
CSARDPGRIQPQHF
>-|TRBJ2-3|TRBD2|TRBV20-1
TGCAGTGCTACGCCGCCCGGGGGGAGCACAGATACGCAGTATTTT
CSATPPGGSTDTQYF
>few|TRBJ2-3|TRBD2|TRBV28
TGTGCCAGCAGTTCCGCTCCGGGACTAGCGGGGAGTCACACAGATACGCAGTATTTT
CASSSAPGLAGSHTDTQYF
>few|TRBJ2-2|TRBD1|TRBV6-1
TGTGCCAGCAAGAGACAGGGACGGAACACCGGGGAGCTGTTTTTT
CASKRQGRNTGELFF
>few|TRBJ2-7|TRBD1|TRBV5-6
TGTGCCAGCAGCTTGGCCCCGGGACAGACAAACTCCTACGAGCAGTACTTC
CASSLAPGQTNSYEQYF
>-|TRBJ2-1|TRBD2|TRBV20-1
TGCAGTGCCGCCGCGGGCGGGGGTATTTACAATGAGCAGTTCTTC
CSAAAGGGIYNEQFF
>few|TRBJ2-7|-|TRBV10-2
TGCGCCAGCAGTGCGGCGGCACCCTACGAGCAGTACTTC
CASSAAAPYEQYF
>-|TRBJ2-2|-|TRBV11-2
TGTGCCAGCAGCTTAGATTGGTCCAGCCCCAGCGCGAACACCGGGGAGCTGTTTTTT
CASSLDWSSPSANTGELFF
>few|TRBJ2-5|-|TRBV7-2
TGTGCCAGCAGCTTAGTGGGCCTGGGAACCCAGTACTTC
CASSLVGLGTQYF
>few|TRBJ2-2|TRBD1|TRBV5-1
TGCGCCAGCAGCCAGATCTTGCGGACAGGGGGTGACGGCACCGGGGAGCTGTTTTTT
CASSQILRTGGDGTGELFF
>-|TRBJ2-2|-|TRBV5-4
TGTGCCAGCAGCTTGAATGCGGCGGCGAACACCGGGGAGCTGTTTTTT
CASSLNAAANTGELFF
>-|TRBJ1-3|-|TRBV12-3/TRBV12-4
TGTGCCAGCATCATAGCACCGGGAAACACCATATATTTT
CASIIAPGNTIYF
>-|TRBJ1-1|TRBD1|TRBV12-3/TRBV12-4
TGTGCCAGCAGTTACGGACAGGGGGAATTTACACAGGCTTTCTTT
CASSYGQGEFTQAFF
>-|TRBJ2-1|-|TRBV6-2/TRBV6-3
TGTGCCAGCAGTTACTTCAAACCGGGACGCACTTCCTACAATGAGCAGTTCTTC
CASSYFKPGRTSYNEQFF
>-|TRBJ2-7|-|TRBV25-1
TGTGCCAGCAGTGGGTCCCCCCCCTACGAGCAGTACTTC
CASSGSPPYEQYF
>-|TRBJ2-3|-|TRBV15
TGTGCCACCAGCAGATATACCTCCTCTGGTACAGATACGCAGTATTTT
CATSRYTSSGTDTQYF
>-|TRBJ2-7|-|TRBV6-1
TGTGCCAGCAGGAGGTACCCCAGCTTAACCTCCTACGAGCAGTACTTC
CASRRYPSLTSYEQYF
>-|TRBJ2-7|-|TRBV4-3
TGCGCCAGCAGCCCCCCCAACAGGGAGGAGGGCCTCGAGCAGTACTTC
CASSPPNREEGLEQYF
>-|TRBJ1-2|-|TRBV19
TGTGCCAGTAGTATGCGAGGAGATGGGTACTATGGCTACACCTTC
CASSMRGDGYYGYTF
>few|TRBJ2-2|-|TRBV7-9
TGTGCCAGCAGCTCCGACAAGGGAGACACCGGGGAGCTGTTTTTT
CASSSDKGDTGELFF
>-|TRBJ1-6|-|TRBV20-1
TGCAGTGCTAGCCCAGGGAGCTCCTATAATTCACCCCTCCACTTT
CSASPGSSYNSPLHF
>-|TRBJ2-1|TRBD2|TRBV6-2/TRBV6-3
TGTGCCAGCAGTTTGAAACTAGCGGGGGGGGAGCAGTTCTTC
CASSLKLAGGEQFF
>-|TRBJ2-3|TRBD1|TRBV28
TGTGCCAGCAGTGGCACAGGGGTAAGCACAGATACGCAGTATTTT
CASSGTGVSTDTQYF
>few|TRBJ2-3|-|TRBV20-1
TGCAGTGCTAGTGATGGGACCCAATTCACAGATACGCAGTATTTT
CSASDGTQFTDTQYF
>-|TRBJ2-2|-|TRBV7-2
TGTGCCAGCAGCTTATTCGTAGGGGGGCGCGTCACCGGGGAGCTGTTTTTT
CASSLFVGGRVTGELFF
>few|TRBJ2-3|TRBD1|TRBV29-1
TGCAGCGTTGAAATAAGAAGGACAGGGAAAACAGATACGCAGTATTTT
CSVEIRRTGKTDTQYF
>-|TRBJ1-4|-|TRBV5-1
TGCGCCAGCAGCCCCGACAGACCGGATGAAAAACTGTTTTTT
CASSPDRPDEKLFF
>-|TRBJ1-3|-|TRBV5-1
TGCGCCAGCAGCTTGGCGGGGCTATCCGGAAACACCATATATTTT
CASSLAGLSGNTIYF
>-|TRBJ1-4|TRBD1|TRBV28
TGTGCCAGCAGTACCCCGACAGGGGCGAATGAAAAACTGTTTTTT
CASSTPTGANEKLFF
>-|TRBJ2-1|-|TRBV29-1
TGCAGCGCCTCCCTGGGATCGGAGCAGTTCTTC
CSASLGSEQFF
>many|TRBJ2-5|-|TRBV10-3
TGTGCCATCAGTGGATTGGGGATTTGGGCCCGTTACGCCCTCCAAGAGACCCAGTACTTC
CAISGLGIWARYALQETQYF
>few|TRBJ2-1|-|TRBV20-1
TGCAGTGCTAGAGATTTACTAGAGGGTAATGAGCAGTTCTTC
CSARDLLEGNEQFF
>-|TRBJ2-2|TRBD2|TRBV11-1
TGTGCCAGCAGCTTATTAAGGGACTCAGCGGGGGACACCGGGGAGCTGTTTTTT
CASSLLRDSAGDTGELFF
>few|TRBJ2-5|-|TRBV28
TGTGCCAGCAGTTTATGGGCGGTTACTCAAGAGACCCAGTACTTC
CASSLWAVTQETQYF
>-|TRBJ1-4|-|TRBV6-2/TRBV6-3
TGTGCCAGCAGTCCCTGGACGGCGACAACTAATGAAAAACTGTTTTTT
CASSPWTATTNEKLFF
>-|TRBJ2-5|-|TRBV12-3/TRBV12-4
TGTGCCAGCACCTTGGGGAGACAGTACCAAGAGACCCAGTACTTC
CASTLGRQYQETQYF
>-|TRBJ1-6|-|TRBV10-3
TGTGCCATCAGTGAGCGGAGCCTTCATAATTCACCCCTCCACTTT
CAISERSLHNSPLHF
>few|TRBJ2-3|-|TRBV15
TGTGCCACCAGCAGACAGGTTGGCACAGATACGCAGTATTTT
CATSRQVGTDTQYF
>few|TRBJ2-5|-|TRBV6-5
TGTGCCAGCAGTTATCCGCGGACAGCTAAAGAGACCCAGTACTTC
CASSYPRTAKETQYF